Shown below are 32 T cell receptor beta chains from a single sample sequenced in a study of read filtering for tumor transcriptome and immune sequencing. This library used approximately 0.4 ug RNA and molecular barcoded adaptors spanning alpha/delta and beta/gamma chains. TCRdb processed the reads anew with MiXCR; each CDR3 protein has one entry. The table includes fewer than 150,000 distinct CDR3 sequences, approximately 13% detected once. Sequencing input: a population of CD138-negative cells sorted from bone marrow. All receptors come from a donor at least 40 years old with multiple myeloma.

This clonotype occurred many times. The chain combines TRBV11-2 with TRBJ2-1; D possibly corresponds to TRBD2 (5 bases). This CDR3 comprises 15 residues. V was cut by 2 bases and J by 3 bases, with 11 bases left in between. CDR1 is SGHAT and CDR2 is FQNNGV in the germline V gene. The CDR3 DNA reads TGTGCCAGCAGCTTAACAACACTAGTCTACAATGAGCAGTTCTTC. This gives the protein CASSLTTLVYNEQFF.

Many counts were recorded for this clonotype. The chain joins TRBV7-3 to TRBJ2-2, with TRBD2 identical over 7 bases. V trimming: 3 bases; J trimming: 5 bases; junction bases outside the gene matches: 3. This CDR3 spans 14 amino acids. Germline V CDR1 and CDR2: SGHTA, FQGTGA. This CDR3 is CASSFQRGTGELFF. The CDR3 coding sequence is TGTGCCAGCAGCTTCCAGCGGGGTACCGGGGAGCTGTTTTTT.

This clonotype was recorded many times. The chain is built from TRBV3-1 and TRBJ2-3; TRBD1 matches at 7 bases. CDR1 is LGHDT and CDR2 is YNNKEL in the germline V gene (reference sequence). Losses at the gene ends were 1 base for V and 2 bases for J; bases not matched to a gene: 12. This CDR3 has 18 residues. CDR3 residues: CASSQALQGRGLTDTQYF. In DNA form, the CDR3 reads TGTGCCAGCAGCCAAGCCTTACAGGGGAGAGGACTCACAGATACGCAGTATTTT.

As to this clonotype: A read error may be the cause here, since a much bigger clone is one base away. The V call is TRBV7-3, the J call TRBJ2-4; 12 nucleotides agree with TRBD2. The CDR3 is 20 residues long. Germline V CDR1 and CDR2: SGHTA, FQGTGA. Trimming removed 4 bases from V and 0 bases from J; junction bases left unmatched: 13. CDR3: CASSSQTSGRYLVAKNIQYF. The CDR3 region has the DNA TGTGCCAGCAGCTCCCAGACTAGCGGGAGATATCTAGTAGCCAAAAACATTCAGTACTTC.

A few counts support this clonotype. The V call is TRBV7-2, the J call TRBJ1-3; D is uncertain. V was clipped by 0 bases and J by 3 bases, with 9 bases between them. The CDR3 has 15 amino acids. Germline V CDR1 and CDR2: SGHTA, FQGNSA. The CDR3 is CASSLALNGGNTIYF. CDR3 DNA sequence: TGTGCCAGCAGCTTAGCGCTTAACGGTGGAAACACCATATATTTT.

This clonotype appeared a few times. With a much larger clone just one base away, this may be a read error. This CDR3 is CASSLEYLETRYF. Written as DNA, the CDR3 is TGTGCCAGCAGCTTAGAATACCTGGAGACCCGGTACTTC. V is TRBV11-2 and J is TRBJ2-5; D unclear. The CDR3 sequence is 13 residues long. Germline V gives CDR1 SGHAT, CDR2 FQNNGV.

This clonotype came up a few times. This chain links TRBV3-1 with TRBJ1-6; TRBD1 matches 7 bases. Per germline, CDR1 LGHDT and CDR2 YNNKEL (reference sequence). This CDR3 comprises 15 residues. Unmatched junction bases numbered 4, after V lost 3 bases and J lost 5 bases. The chain's CDR3 is CASSQGTENNSPLHF. The DNA of the CDR3 is TGTGCCAGCAGCCAGGGGACAGAGAATAATTCACCCCTCCACTTT. The full variable domain, its missing parts supplied by reference TRBV3-1 and TRBJ1-6, is DTAVSQTPKYLVTQMGNDKSIKCEQNLGHDTMYWYKQDSKKFLKIMFSYNNKELIINETVPNRFSPKSPDKAHLNLHINSLELGDSAVYFCASSQGTENNSPLHFGNGTRLTVT.

In the case of this clonotype: Without the conserved terminal phenylalanine or tryptophan, this CDR3 likely stems from a read error. This chain links TRBV28 with TRBJ2-3; no firm D call. The CDR3 contains 16 residues. V was cut by 2 bases and J by 1 base, with 13 bases left in between. The germline CDR1 and CDR2 sequences are MDHEN and SYDVKM. The CDR3 sequence: CASSLKGIRRTDTQYL. As DNA, the CDR3 is TGTGCCAGCAGTTTAAAGGGTATCCGACGCACAGATACGCAGTATCTT.

This clonotype turned up a few times. The gene calls are TRBV7-2 and TRBJ2-2, with D hard to call. Germline V gives CDR1 SGHTA, CDR2 FQGNSA. The V end lost 4 bases, the J end lost 5 bases, and 17 bases lay between the germline ends. The CDR3 has 16 amino acids. Written as DNA, the CDR3 is TGTGCCAGCAGCTCCAGGTCCTCGGTGGAGACCGGGGAGCTGTTTTTT. It is translated as CASSSRSSVETGELFF.

A few counts support this clonotype. The chain employs TRBV6-6 and TRBJ1-5, with 8 bases matching TRBD1. CDR3 size: 14 residues. Germline V gives CDR1 MNHNY, CDR2 SVGAGI (reference sequence). Losses at the gene ends were 6 bases for V and 5 bases for J; bases not matched to a gene: 6. CDR3 residues: CASSVQGGDQPQHF. Written as DNA, the CDR3 is TGTGCCAGCAGCGTACAGGGGGGGGATCAGCCCCAGCATTTT.

In regard to this clonotype: This may come from a read error, since a much larger clone is one base off. The chain couples TRBV5-1 to TRBJ2-1; unclear D gene. The CDR3 runs to 15 residues. Germline CDR1 is SGHRS and CDR2 is YFSETQ. Trimming took off 0 bases at V and 6 bases at J, with 13 bases between the two ends. CDR3 amino acids: CASSLGAPSFNEQFF. As DNA, the CDR3 is TGCGCCAGCAGCTTGGGGGCCCCCTCGTTCAATGAGCAGTTCTTC.

This sequence joins TRBV12-3 or TRBV12-4 and TRBJ1-5; D is unclear. CDR3 length: 15 residues. Trimming took 5 bases from V and 3 from J, leaving 14 bases between them. CDR3 protein: CASSLGQSYNQPQHF. In DNA form, the CDR3 reads TGTGCCAGCAGTCTAGGTCAGAGTTACAATCAGCCCCAGCATTTT.

This clonotype was detected ten times or more. This chain links TRBV2 with TRBJ2-1, with D possibly TRBD2 on 6 matching bases. V was clipped by 4 bases and J by 7 bases, with 14 bases between them. This CDR3 contains 14 residues. The germline CDR1 and CDR2 sequences are SNHLY and FYNNEI. Here the CDR3 reads CASSVPGAKNEQFF. As DNA, the CDR3 is TGTGCCAGCAGTGTACCGGGAGCGAAGAATGAGCAGTTCTTC.

This clonotype was detected many times. The chain joins TRBV25-1 to TRBJ2-3, with a possible D match to TRBD1 (6 bases). Looked up from germline, CDR1 is MGHDK and CDR2 is SYGVNS. The CDR3 is 13 residues long. V was pared by 10 bases and J by 4 bases, with 15 bases between. CDR3 nucleotides: TGTGCCACAGGGGTTACAGCGGCAGATACGCAGTATTTT. It codes for CATGVTAADTQYF.

The CDR3 nucleotides are TGTGCCAGCAGCGGGGGGGGGCAAGAGACCCAGTACTTC. Its translation: CASSGGGQETQYF. The chain employs TRBV9 and TRBJ2-5, with 7 bases that match TRBD2. This CDR3 has 13 amino acids. Germline V gene data show CDR1 as SGDLS and CDR2 as YYNGEE. With V trimmed by 3 bases and J by 2 bases, 1 base remained unmatched.

This clonotype was found a few times. CDR3 sequence reads: CASSGYQETQYF. The CDR3 nucleotides are TGTGCCAGCAGCGGGTACCAAGAGACCCAGTACTTC. This chain joins TRBV2 and TRBJ2-5; no definite D call. Trimming left V 6 bases short and J 0 bases short, with 5 bases between. Germline values: CDR1 SNHLY, CDR2 FYNNEI. The CDR3 extends over 12 amino acids.

The table lists this clonotype with many counts. V usage is TRBV2 and J usage is TRBJ2-2; D gene uncertain. V lost 7 bases and J lost 7, with 19 bases in between. The germline CDR1 and CDR2 sequences are SNHLY and FYNNEI. This CDR3 region has 15 residues. The CDR3, as DNA: TGTGCCAGCATGGGAACGGGTAGGCCCGTCGGGGAGCTGTTTTTT. Translating gives CASMGTGRPVGELFF.

This clonotype turned up a few times. This rearrangement joins TRBV30 to TRBJ2-2; D remains unclear. Between the trimmed V and J ends, which lost 0 bases and 4 bases, there was a span of 9 bases. Germline V gene sequence: CDR1 GTSNPN, CDR2 SVGIG (reference sequence). The CDR3 extends over 14 amino acids. The CDR3 sequence is CAWSVVPTTGELFF. DNA for the CDR3: TGTGCCTGGAGTGTGGTCCCTACCACCGGGGAGCTGTTTTTT.

This clonotype was picked up many times. This chain uses TRBV7-2 with TRBJ2-1; 9 bases fit TRBD2. The CDR3 runs to 15 residues. Looked up from germline, CDR1 is SGHTA and CDR2 is FQGNSA. V lost 3 bases to trimming and J lost 6 bases; unmatched junction nucleotides: 6. CDR3 in DNA: TGTGCCAGCAGCTTGTTTCTAGCGGGAAGCAATGAGCAGTTCTTC. Residues: CASSLFLAGSNEQFF.

This clonotype showed up many times. The J gene is TRBJ1-1, the V gene TRBV5-1, with 9 positions matching TRBD1. V shed 4 bases and J 4 bases; nucleotides not matched to a gene: 11. The CDR3 sequence is 16 residues long. Germline V gives CDR1 SGHRS, CDR2 YFSETQ. The CDR3: CASSLRDRAEGTEAFF. The CDR3 nucleotides are TGCGCCAGCAGCCTCCGGGACAGGGCCGAAGGCACTGAAGCTTTCTTT.

This clonotype has at least ten counts. The J gene is TRBJ1-1, the V gene TRBV29-1, with D unresolved. Trimming cost V 5 bases and J 1 base, with 2 bases left between them. The CDR3 is 10 amino acids. Germline assignment: CDR1 SQVTM and CDR2 ANQGSEA. The CDR3 sequence is CSVPNTEAFF. The CDR3 nucleotides read TGCAGCGTTCCGAACACTGAAGCTTTCTTT. Looking up the rest from reference TRBV29-1 and TRBJ1-1 gives the full variable domain: SAVISQKPSRDICQRGTSLTIQCQVDSQVTMMFWYRQQPGQSLTLIATANQGSEATYESGFVIDKFPISRPNLTFSTLTVSNMSPEDSSIYLCSVPNTEAFFGQGTRLTVV.

On this clonotype: At one end the junction does not follow the germline gene, possibly because of a read error. This sequence joins TRBV19 and TRBJ2-2, with D perhaps assigned TRBD1 or TRBD2 (5 bases each). The CDR3 covers 14 residues. CDR1 and CDR2 (germline): LNHDA, SQIVND (reference sequence). CDR3 bases: TGTGCCAGTAGTCTCCTCCTAGGGACCGGGGAGCTGTCTTTT. It yields the protein CASSLLLGTGELSF.

At least ten counts were recorded for this clonotype. The chain joins TRBV5-6 to TRBJ2-3; unclear D gene. Germline CDR1 reads SGHDT; CDR2 reads YYEEEE. This CDR3 has 13 residues. Trimming pared 4 bases from V and 5 bases from J, leaving 11 bases between. The CDR3 spells CASSAGYQDTQYF. The CDR3, as DNA: TGTGCCAGCAGCGCCGGTTATCAAGATACGCAGTATTTT.

On this clonotype itself: A much more abundant neighbour one base away suggests this may be a read error. V usage is TRBV20-1 and J usage is TRBJ2-1; 11 bases fit TRBD2. Germline loops: CDR1 DFQATT, CDR2 SNEGSKA (reference sequence). The CDR3 totals 17 residues. The CDR3 DNA reads TGCAGTGCTAGAGTGGGTACTAGCGGGAGAACTTACAATGGGCAGTTCTTC. It encodes CSARVGTSGRTYNGQFF.

This clonotype was counted at least ten times. The V and J genes are TRBV20-1 and TRBJ2-1; the D gene could be TRBD1 or TRBD2 (5 bases each). Germline V gene lookup returns CDR1 DFQATT and CDR2 SNEGSKA (reference sequence). Trimming left V 3 bases short and J 5 bases short, with 14 bases between. This CDR3 has 14 residues. CDR3 in DNA: TGCAGTGCTAGTCCCGGGGCCAGGCACAATGAGCAGTTCTTC. Its protein is CSASPGARHNEQFF.

There are a few counts of this clonotype. A much larger clone differs by one base, so this may be a read error. This sequence joins TRBV30 and TRBJ2-1; no definite D call. The CDR3 has 11 amino acids. In germline, CDR1 is GTSNPN, CDR2 SVGIG (reference sequence). CDR3 DNA sequence: TGTGCCTGGACCCAGAACAATGTGCAGTTCTTC. Amino acid sequence: CAWTQNNVQFF. Based on the CDR3 plus reference TRBV30 and TRBJ2-1, the full variable domain is SQTIHQWPATLVQPVGSPLSLECTVEGTSNPNLYWYRQAAGRGLQLLFYSVGIGQISSEVPQNLSASRPQDRQFILSSKKLLLSDSGFYLCAWTQNNVQFFGPGTRLTVL.

This clonotype was seen at least ten times. This chain connects TRBV7-8 to TRBJ1-1, with D perhaps TRBD1 (6 bases). Trimming shortened V by 1 base and J by 0 bases, and 12 bases separated the two germline ends. CDR3 length equals 16 residues. CDR1 and CDR2 (germline): SGHVS, FQNEAQ. In DNA, the CDR3 is TGTGCCAGCAGCTTAGGCGGGGGACACATGAACACTGAAGCTTTCTTT. Translation gives CASSLGGGHMNTEAFF.

A note on this clonotype: A single base separates this from a much larger clone, so it may be a read error. The chain is built from TRBV6-1 and TRBJ2-7, with TRBD2 as a possible D gene (5 bases). The CDR3 contains 14 residues. The V gene's germline CDR1 is MNHNS and CDR2 SASEGT. The CDR3 coding sequence is TGTGTCACCGGGCGACGGGGTCTCTCCTACGAGCAGTACTTC. The encoded protein is CVTGRRGLSYEQYF.

This clonotype was recorded at least ten times. V is TRBV9 and J is TRBJ2-1; a possible D gene is TRBD2 (7 bases). Germline lookup yields CDR1 SGDLS and CDR2 YYNGEE. The ends were cut back, 1 base at V and 3 bases at J, with 14 bases in the middle. The CDR3 has 16 residues. This chain's CDR3 is CASSVRGGGYYNEQFF. CDR3 nucleotide sequence: TGTGCCAGCAGCGTACGTGGCGGGGGCTACTACAATGAGCAGTTCTTC.

Many counts were recorded for this clonotype. V gene TRBV7-9 combines with J gene TRBJ1-2, with 8 bases that match TRBD1. V dropped 5 bases and J dropped 8; count of bases not matched to a gene: 10. CDR1 and CDR2 (germline): SEHNR, FQNEAQ (reference sequence). The CDR3 has 14 residues. CDR3 sequence reads: CASSPAVTGVGYTF. The CDR3 DNA sequence: TGTGCCAGCAGCCCGGCTGTGACAGGGGTCGGCTACACCTTC.

In the case of this clonotype: This CDR3 fails to terminate in the conserved phenylalanine or tryptophan, so it likely reflects a read error. V usage is TRBV4-2 and J usage is TRBJ1-1, with no clear D. This CDR3 region has 14 residues. CDR1 LGHNA and CDR2 YNFKEQ come from the germline V gene. The V end was cut by 0 bases, the J end by 3 bases, with 8 bases between. Written as DNA, the CDR3 is TGTGCCAGCAGCCAAGATCTACTTCACACTGAAGCTTTCTCT. This gives the protein CASSQDLLHTEAFS.

The chain carries TRBV28 and TRBJ2-7, with TRBD2 matching 10 bases. V gave up 7 bases and J gave up 3 bases; unmatched junction bases: 9. CDR3 length: 15 amino acids. From germline, CDR1 is MDHEN and CDR2 SYDVKM. The CDR3 sequence: CASTEGTSVYYEQYF. The CDR3 DNA reads as TGTGCCAGCACCGAAGGGACTAGCGTGTACTACGAGCAGTACTTC.